The present T cell receptor (beta chain) was sequenced within a study of T cells after yellow fever vaccination (dated by TCRdb to between 2017 and 2020). About the study as a whole: The SMART-Seq v4 Ultra Low Input RNA kit was used to prepare libraries from fractions with low cell numbers. To follow T-cell clones before and after primary and booster YFV17D yellow fever vaccination, bulk TCR alpha and beta repertoires were sequenced over time. Bulk PBMC replicates and cell subsets were isolated from blood drawn at multiple timepoints before and after both primary and secondary immunization. Two healthy male donors made up the cohort, one aged 18 to 30 years and the other aged 30 to 40 years. What the research found in general, with its limitations: A small share of clonotypes was detected in both CD4 and CD8 compartments, with the overlap likely arising from convergent recombination. Because the study included only two donors, the extent to which the findings can be generalized is limited. Compared with the primary T-cell response, the secondary T-cell response was weaker but faster, peaking on day 5 rather than day 15. Computational filtering was required because FACS-sorted repertoires could contain abundant contaminating clonotypes from the bulk population. Most clones expanded after primary vaccination were re-detected after the booster (around 96% of CD4 and more than 70% of CD8), suggesting broad memory maintenance.

In the paper's terms, the treatment or condition label means: live attenuated yellow fever vaccine strain. At each blood-draw timepoint, two biological replicates of bulk PBMCs were obtained. A standard Ficoll-Paque protocol was used to isolate PBMCs from peripheral blood. RNA was extracted with TriZol from bulk PBMCs, CD4 and CD8 fractions, and dextramer-positive and dextramer-negative fractions. With respect to this clonotype: Its binding antigen is unknown. Per-base qualities were not stored, and no clone one base away is much larger.

From the germline V gene (reference sequence), CDR1 is GTSNPN and CDR2 is SVGIG. The V and J ends are trimmed by 2 bases and 4 bases, leaving 12 bases between them. The CDR3 sequence holds 14 residues, the cysteine and phenylalanine included. CDR3 DNA is the only sequence kept; it has 42 bases, read in frame from the first base. Sequenced using an Illumina NovaSeq 6000. TCR cDNA was synthesized by 5'RACE template switching, through which a universal primer site and unique molecular identifiers were introduced. Priming for cDNA synthesis came from both the TCR alpha and TCR beta constant segments. Two PCR steps were used to amplify libraries, with sample barcodes and sequencing adapters being added in the second step. Sequencing of libraries was done on Illumina HiSeq 2500 (2x100 bp) or NovaSeq (2x150 bp). Turning to the authors' computational methods: Demultiplexing of reads and collapsing into UMI consensus sequences were performed with MIGEC, and V(D)J alignment was carried out with MiXCR. Using edgeR on replicate PBMC samples, clonotypes were called vaccine-responding if FDR was below 0.01 and the log2 fold change was above 5 up to day 15. CD4 or CD8 identity was assigned to each bulk clonotype according to whether the clonotype was present at higher abundance in the sequenced CD4 repertoire or the sequenced CD8 repertoire. In-frame beta chains were kept once TCRdb had trimmed the public reads at Q25 with fastp and called clones with MiXCR. Entries that share a CDR3 protein sequence are merged under the most common genes and DNA. The V and J calls come from TCRdb's annotation, not from the publication. This sample holds a few hundred thousand distinct CDR3 sequences; about 4% were observed only once. 20% to 25% of the sample goes to the ten largest clones.

The chain uses TRBV30 and TRBJ2-1; TRBD2 is a weak D gene call, 7 bases matching. The material sequenced was PBMCs, taken 5 days after the yellow fever booster vaccination. This clonotype was obtained from a man aged 18-30 years who received the YFV17D yellow fever vaccine. Here the CDR3 is given as CAWSRRGAYNEQFF. The nucleotides read TGTGCCTGGAGTAGACGGGGGGCTTACAATGAGCAGTTCTTC.